This T cell receptor (beta chain) was recorded in a study of T cell responses to AZD1222 COVID-19 vaccine. Here immunoSEQ multiplex PCR was the method, and the copy in TCRdb shows in-frame clones only, minus some. Here the sample spans 140,000 to 150,000 clones, roughly 90% being singletons. The sequence derives from an adult who received the AZD1222 COVID-19 vaccine. The material sequenced was peripheral blood, taken 28 days after the second AZD1222 dose.

CDR3 DNA: TGTGCCAGTAGTAGACAGGACTCTGGAAACACCATATATTTT. Translation gives CASSRQDSGNTIYF. This chain links TRBV19 with TRBJ1-3, with a tentative D call TRBD1 (6 bases). Germline values: CDR1 LNHDA, CDR2 SQIVND (reference sequence). There are 14 residues in the CDR3. V was clipped by 4 bases and J by 0 bases, with 7 bases between them.